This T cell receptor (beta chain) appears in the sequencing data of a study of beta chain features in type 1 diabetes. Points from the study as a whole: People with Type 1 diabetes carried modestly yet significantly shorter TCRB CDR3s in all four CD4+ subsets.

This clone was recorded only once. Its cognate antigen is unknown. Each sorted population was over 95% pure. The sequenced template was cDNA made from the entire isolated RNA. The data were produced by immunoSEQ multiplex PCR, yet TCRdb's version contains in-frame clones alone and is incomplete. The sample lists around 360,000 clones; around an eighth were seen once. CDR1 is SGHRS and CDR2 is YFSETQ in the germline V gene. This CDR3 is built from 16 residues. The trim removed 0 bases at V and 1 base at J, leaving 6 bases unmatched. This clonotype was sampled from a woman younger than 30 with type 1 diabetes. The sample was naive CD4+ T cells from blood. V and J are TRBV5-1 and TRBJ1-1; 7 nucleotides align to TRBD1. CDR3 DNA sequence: TGCGCCAGCAGCTTGGCCGTAAGGACAGGGAACACTGAAGCTTTCTTT. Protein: CASSLAVRTGNTEAFF.